Here is one T cell receptor beta chain with its context. Its antigen is still unknown. Germline loops: CDR1 MDHEN, CDR2 SYDVKM. J was trimmed by 3 bases and V by 8 bases; bases with no gene match: 7. This CDR3 is 14 amino acids long. Primers: 60 Vbeta forward and 13 Jbeta reverse. Data came from immunoSEQ multiplex PCR; TCRdb stores just in-frame clones and leaves some out. The data show over 65,000 clones, more than 75% seen once. These data come from a study of cytomegalovirus exposure and HLA in healthy donors. Study-level information: Among about 200 million T cells, an earlier analysis found 90 million to 130 million unique TCR beta sequences. Whole-study findings and limits: The classifier reportedly diagnosed cytomegalovirus status with high sensitivity and specificity. With DRB1 most and HLA-C fewest, TCR association rates differed between HLA loci in a later analysis.

The chain links TRBV28 to TRBJ1-5; TRBD1 agrees at 7 bases. The source material was PBMCs. The source of this sequence is a woman in her forties in good health and CMV-seropositive. The CDR3 coding sequence is TGTGCCAGCCATGGGGACAGCTTCAATCAGCCCCAGCATTTT. Translation gives CASHGDSFNQPQHF. Full variable domain (outside the CDR3, taken from reference TRBV28 and TRBJ1-5): DVKVTQSSRYLVKRTGEKVFLECVQDMDHENMFWYRQDPGLGLRLIYFSYDVKMKEKGDIPEGYSVSREKKERFSLILESASTNQTSMYLCASHGDSFNQPQHFGDGTRLSIL.